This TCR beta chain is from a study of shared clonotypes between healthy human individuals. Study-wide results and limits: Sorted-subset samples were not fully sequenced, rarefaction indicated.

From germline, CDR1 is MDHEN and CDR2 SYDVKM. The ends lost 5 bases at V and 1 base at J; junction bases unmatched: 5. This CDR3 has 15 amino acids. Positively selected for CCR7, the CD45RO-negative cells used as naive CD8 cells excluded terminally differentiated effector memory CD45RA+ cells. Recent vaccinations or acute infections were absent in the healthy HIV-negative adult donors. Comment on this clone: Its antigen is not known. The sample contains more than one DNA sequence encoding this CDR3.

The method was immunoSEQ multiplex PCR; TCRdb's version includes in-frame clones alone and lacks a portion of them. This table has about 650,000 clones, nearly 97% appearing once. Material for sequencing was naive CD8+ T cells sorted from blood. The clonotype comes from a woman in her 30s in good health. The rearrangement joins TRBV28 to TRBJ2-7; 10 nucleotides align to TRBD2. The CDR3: CASSPRLAGSYEQYF. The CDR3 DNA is TGTGCCAGCAGTCCCCGACTAGCGGGTTCCTACGAGCAGTACTTC.